The present entry profiles one T cell receptor beta chain with its context. Its cognate antigen is unknown. CDR1 is SQVTM, CDR2 ANQGSEA, per germline. Unmatched junction bases numbered 2, after V lost 4 bases and J lost 3 bases. This CDR3 is 13 amino acids long. The data were produced by immunoSEQ multiplex PCR, yet TCRdb's version contains in-frame clones alone and is incomplete. The table lists 250,000 or so clones, approximately 84% of them singletons, with around 12% in the top ten. These data belong to a study of cytomegalovirus exposure and HLA in healthy donors. Whole-study findings and limits: Cytomegalovirus association was assigned to 170 or so TCR beta chains. Cytomegalovirus status, reportedly, was diagnosed with high specificity and sensitivity by the classifier. Specificity of three CMV-associated chains for CMV antigens was verified in vitro.

The receptor's source is a young man in good health and CMV-seropositive. What was sequenced was PBMCs. The V and J genes are TRBV29-1 and TRBJ2-2; TRBD1 matches at 7 bases. CDR3 nucleotides: TGCAGCGTTGTAGACAGGGACACCGGGGAGCTGTTTTTT. Translated: CSVVDRDTGELFF.